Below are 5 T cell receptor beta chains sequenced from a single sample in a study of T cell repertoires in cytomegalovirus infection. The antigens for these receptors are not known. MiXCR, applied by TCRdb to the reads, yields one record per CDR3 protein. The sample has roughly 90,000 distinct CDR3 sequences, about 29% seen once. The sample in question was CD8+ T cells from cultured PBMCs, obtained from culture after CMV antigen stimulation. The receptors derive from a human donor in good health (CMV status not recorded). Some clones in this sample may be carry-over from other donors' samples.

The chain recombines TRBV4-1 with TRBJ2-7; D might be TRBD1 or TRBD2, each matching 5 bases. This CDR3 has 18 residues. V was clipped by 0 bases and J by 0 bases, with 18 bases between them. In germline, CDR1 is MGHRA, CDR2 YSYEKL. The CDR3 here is CASSQEMFGRDLSYEQYF. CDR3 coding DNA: TGCGCCAGCAGCCAAGAGATGTTTGGTCGGGACCTCTCCTACGAGCAGTACTTC.

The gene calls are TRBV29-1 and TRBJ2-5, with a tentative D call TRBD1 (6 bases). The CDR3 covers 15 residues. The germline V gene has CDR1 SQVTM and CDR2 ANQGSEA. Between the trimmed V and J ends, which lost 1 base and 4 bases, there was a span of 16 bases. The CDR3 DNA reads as TGCAGCGTTGAAGGGTTGGACAGCAGGGTAGAGACCCAGTACTTC. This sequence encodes CSVEGLDSRVETQYF.

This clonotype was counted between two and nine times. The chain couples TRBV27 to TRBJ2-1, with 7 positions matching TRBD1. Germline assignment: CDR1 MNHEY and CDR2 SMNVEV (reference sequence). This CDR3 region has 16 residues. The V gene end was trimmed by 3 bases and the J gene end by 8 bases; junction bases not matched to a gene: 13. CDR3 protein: CASSFTGVPYMHEQFF. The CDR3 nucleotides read TGTGCCAGCAGTTTTACAGGGGTTCCCTACATGCATGAGCAGTTCTTC.

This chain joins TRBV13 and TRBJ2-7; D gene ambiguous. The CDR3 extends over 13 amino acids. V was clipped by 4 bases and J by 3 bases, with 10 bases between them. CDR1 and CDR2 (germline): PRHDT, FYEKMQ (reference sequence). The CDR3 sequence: CASSSQDGYEQYF. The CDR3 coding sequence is TGTGCCAGCAGCTCTCAGGACGGCTACGAGCAGTACTTC.

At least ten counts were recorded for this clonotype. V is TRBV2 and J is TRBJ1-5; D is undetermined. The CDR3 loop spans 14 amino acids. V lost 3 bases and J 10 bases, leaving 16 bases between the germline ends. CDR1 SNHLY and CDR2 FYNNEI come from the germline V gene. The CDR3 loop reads CASSESAADGPQHF. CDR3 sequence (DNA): TGTGCCAGCAGTGAGTCGGCAGCGGATGGTCCCCAGCATTTT.